A single sample gave rise to the 18 T cell receptor beta chains below, sequenced in a study of CD8 T cells in ankylosing spondylitis (dated by TCRdb to about 2017). Libraries were constructed by 5' RACE. Instrument used: Illumina HiSeq 2500. TCRdb took the public reads, trimmed them with fastp at Q25, ran MiXCR for clone calling and kept in-frame beta chains. Under each unique CDR3 protein, matching rows form one entry showing the most common genes and DNA. Within this sample are 150,000 to 200,000 distinct CDR3 sequences, with 10% to 15% of them counted one time only. Jointly, the top ten make up roughly 11% of the sample. The sequenced sample consisted of blood, either unsorted or a sorted T cell fraction (not recorded which). The receptors were sampled from a female donor with ankylosing spondylitis or in good health (not recorded which).

This clonotype was recorded many times. This chain joins TRBV29-1 and TRBJ2-5; the D is unclear. Trimming removed 0 bases at V and 3 bases at J, with 11 bases between. CDR3 length: 14 residues. In germline, CDR1 is SQVTM, CDR2 ANQGSEA. DNA of the CDR3: TGCAGCGTTGAAGAAAGGTCAAAGAAAGAGACCCAGTACTTC. As protein: CSVEERSKKETQYF.

The sample holds many counts of this clonotype. The J gene is TRBJ1-5, the V gene TRBV3-1; unclear D gene. Per germline, CDR1 LGHDT and CDR2 YNNKEL (reference sequence). The CDR3 is 13 amino acids. V was shortened by 2 bases and J by 3 bases, with 5 bases between the two germline ends. The CDR3: CASSQQLNQPQHF. CDR3 in DNA: TGTGCCAGCAGCCAACAGCTCAATCAGCCCCAGCATTTT.

The sample holds a few counts of this clonotype. The rearrangement links TRBV7-6 to TRBJ2-7; D is uncertain. The V gene lost 4 bases and the J gene lost 2 bases, with 9 bases spanning the gap. Per the germline V gene, CDR1 is SGHVS and CDR2 is FNYEAQ. The CDR3 has 13 residues. CDR3 protein: CASSSDTAYEQYF. The DNA of the CDR3 is TGTGCCAGCAGCTCTGACACTGCCTACGAGCAGTACTTC.

This clonotype was counted many times. This rearrangement joins TRBV7-9 to TRBJ1-4; 7 positions match TRBD1. Germline V gives CDR1 SEHNR, CDR2 FQNEAQ (reference sequence). Trimming took 3 bases from V and 8 from J; bases not matched to a gene: 6. The CDR3 is made up of 14 amino acids. CDR3 region: CASSFFGGGEKLFF. CDR3 bases: TGTGCCAGCAGCTTCTTCGGAGGGGGCGAAAAACTGTTTTTT. Full variable domain (remainder filled in from reference TRBV7-9 and TRBJ1-4): DTGVSQNPRHKITKRGQNVTFRCDPISEHNRLYWYRQTLGQGPEFLTYFQNEAQLEKSRLLSDRFSAERPKGSFSTLEIQRTEQGDSAMYLCASSFFGGGEKLFFGSGTQLSVL.

The chain uses TRBV12-3 or TRBV12-4 and TRBJ1-6; D is undetermined. The CDR3 extends over 14 amino acids. V was cut by 2 bases and J by 9 bases, with 11 bases left in between. CDR3: CASSLIGPISPLHF. As DNA, the CDR3 is TGTGCCAGCAGTTTAATAGGGCCGATTTCACCCCTCCACTTT.

This clonotype was detected once. This may be a read error, as it is one base from a much larger clone. The CDR3 nucleotides read TGTGCCAGCAGTGGAGGGACGAGCGCAGATACGCAGTATTTT. It codes for CASSGGTSADTQYF. V usage is TRBV28 and J usage is TRBJ2-3; TRBD2 might be the D (6 bases). The CDR3 is 14 amino acids. CDR1 MDHEN and CDR2 SYDVKM come from the germline V gene. The V and J ends lost 5 bases and 4 bases respectively, with 13 bases between them. Together with reference TRBV28 and TRBJ2-3, the CDR3 gives the full variable domain: DVKVTQSSRYLVKRTGEKVFLECVQDMDHENMFWYRQDPGLGLRLIYFSYDVKMKEKGDIPEGYSVSREKKERFSLILESASTNQTSMYLCASSGGTSADTQYFGPGTRLTVL.

This chain uses TRBV27 with TRBJ1-2, with D maybe TRBD1 (5 bases). Germline values: CDR1 MNHEY, CDR2 SMNVEV (reference sequence). Trimming cost V 6 bases and J 7 bases, with 15 bases left between them. The length of the CDR3 is 13 residues. The CDR3 bases are TGTGCCAGCAGCCCGGACATGAGACGTGGCTACACCTTC. Translating it yields CASSPDMRRGYTF.

This clonotype occurred many times. This chain links TRBV5-1 with TRBJ1-1, with D tentatively TRBD1 (5 bases). This CDR3 has 14 residues. CDR1 is SGHRS and CDR2 is YFSETQ in the germline V gene. The V end was cut by 6 bases, the J end by 3 bases, with 15 bases between. CDR3: CASTFSLGDTEAFF. The CDR3 DNA sequence: TGCGCCAGCACCTTTTCTCTAGGGGACACTGAAGCTTTCTTT.

About this clonotype itself: One base away lies a much larger clone, so this may be a sequencing read error. The genes are TRBV11-1 and TRBJ2-3, with TRBD2 matching over 12 bases. This CDR3 comprises 18 residues. Germline V gene lookup returns CDR1 SGHAT and CDR2 FQDESV (reference sequence). The CDR3 DNA is TGTGCCGGCAGCTCCCCTAGCGGGAGGGCCGGGGTTGGAGATACGCAGTATTTT. Translation: CAGSSPSGRAGVGDTQYF.

This clonotype was seen more than once but under ten times. The genes are TRBV20-1 and TRBJ2-3; 12 bases agree with TRBD2. The CDR3 has 16 amino acids. V dropped 1 base and J dropped 5; count of bases not matched to a gene: 7. Looked up from germline, CDR1 is DFQATT and CDR2 is SNEGSKA (reference sequence). This chain's CDR3 is CSARGPTSGRIDTQYF. CDR3 in DNA: TGCAGTGCTAGAGGCCCGACTAGCGGGAGAATAGATACGCAGTATTTT.

This clonotype was seen many times. This chain connects TRBV18 to TRBJ2-3; TRBD1 is a possible D gene (6 bases). This CDR3 comprises 13 residues. V was shortened by 6 bases and J by 4 bases, with 11 bases between the two germline ends. In germline, CDR1 is KGHSH, CDR2 LQKENI. The chain's CDR3 is CASSGYRADTQYF. CDR3 nucleotide sequence: TGTGCCAGCTCGGGGTACAGGGCAGATACGCAGTATTTT.

This clonotype has a handful of counts. The rearrangement uses TRBV5-1 and TRBJ2-3; 11 nucleotides align to TRBD2. V lost 4 bases, J lost 2 bases, and 6 bases stayed unmatched. Germline CDR1 is SGHRS and CDR2 is YFSETQ. This CDR3 is 16 amino acids long. The CDR3 protein is CASSRTSGGNTDTQYF. The CDR3 DNA is TGCGCCAGCAGCCGAACTAGCGGGGGAAACACAGATACGCAGTATTTT.

This clonotype was detected ten times or more. The chain uses TRBV18 and TRBJ1-1; possible D gene TRBD1, 5 bases. The CDR3 length is 15 residues. Germline values: CDR1 KGHSH, CDR2 LQKENI. V was trimmed by 3 bases and J by 4 bases, leaving 15 bases between them. CDR3 DNA sequence: TGTGCCAGCTCACCCCCAGGGTTAGGCGGCACTGAAGCTTTCTTT. This translates into CASSPPGLGGTEAFF.

J is TRBJ1-1 and V is TRBV4-1; D is ambiguous. In germline, CDR1 is MGHRA, CDR2 YSYEKL. This CDR3 has 10 residues. Trimming shortened V by 8 bases and J by 8 bases, and 9 bases separated the two germline ends. CDR3 amino acids: CASGSFEAFF. The DNA of the CDR3 is TGCGCCAGCGGGAGCTTCGAAGCTTTCTTT.

This clonotype was counted between two and nine times. V is TRBV20-1 and J is TRBJ2-4, with D perhaps matching TRBD1 (5 bases). There are 13 residues in the CDR3. From germline, CDR1 is DFQATT and CDR2 SNEGSKA (reference sequence). Trimming took off 6 bases at V and 0 bases at J, with 9 bases between the two ends. CDR3 amino acids: CSARTLAKNIQYF. The CDR3 DNA follows: TGCAGTGCCCGGACACTAGCCAAAAACATTCAGTACTTC.

This clonotype was seen repeatedly, ten times or more. The chain is built from TRBV29-1 and TRBJ2-7, with 9 bases matching TRBD1. Germline V CDR1 and CDR2: SQVTM, ANQGSEA. CDR3 length: 13 residues. The ends lost 3 bases at V and 3 bases at J; junction bases unmatched: 3. CDR3 protein: CSVERGQGYEQYF. CDR3 DNA: TGCAGCGTTGAGCGGGGACAGGGCTACGAGCAGTACTTC.

This clonotype was counted between two and nine times. CDR3 loop: CASRSGASYEQYF. CDR3 in DNA: TGTGCCAGCAGATCCGGAGCCTCCTACGAGCAGTACTTC. This sequence joins TRBV6-2 or TRBV6-3 and TRBJ2-7; D remains unclear. Trimming stripped 6 bases from V and 0 bases from J, with 9 bases between. CDR1 MNHEY and CDR2 SVGEGT come from the germline V gene. The CDR3 runs 13 residues.

This chain joins TRBV7-8 and TRBJ2-1, with a weak D call TRBD2 (6 bases). CDR1 SGHVS and CDR2 FQNEAQ come from the germline V gene. The CDR3 is 14 amino acids. The V end was cut by 2 bases, the J end by 10 bases, with 15 bases between. For the CDR3, the DNA is TGTGCCAGCAGCTTAAGGGCGACTAGTAAGGAGCAGTTCTTC. Its translation: CASSLRATSKEQFF.